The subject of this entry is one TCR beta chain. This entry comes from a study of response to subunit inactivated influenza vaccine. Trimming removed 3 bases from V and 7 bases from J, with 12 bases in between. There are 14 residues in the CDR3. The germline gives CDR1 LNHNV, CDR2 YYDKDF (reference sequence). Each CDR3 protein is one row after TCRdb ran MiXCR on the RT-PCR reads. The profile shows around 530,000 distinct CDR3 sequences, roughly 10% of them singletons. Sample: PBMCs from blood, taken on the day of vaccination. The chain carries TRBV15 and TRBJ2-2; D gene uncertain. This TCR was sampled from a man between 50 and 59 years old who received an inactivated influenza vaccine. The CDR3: CATSSFPLGGELFF. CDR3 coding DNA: TGTGCCACCAGCAGTTTCCCCTTAGGCGGGGAGCTGTTTTTT.